The present T cell receptor (beta chain) was sequenced within a study of T cells in Graves' hyperthyroidism and ophthalmopathy. Overall study results and limits: Most clonotypes that expanded in the thyroid above 0.001 also showed up in blood. By a 13 V-J model, ophthalmopathy was set apart from stable hyperthyroidism. Ophthalmopathy, as predicted by the model, came a median 6.5 months after the prediction.

A remark on this clonotype: What it binds is unknown.

Roughly 10 ml of fresh peripheral blood supplied the PBMCs. Using RNA transcripts as the source, TCR beta CDR3 regions were amplified. An initial round of RT-PCR targeting the TCR CDR3 relied on the HTBI primer set. Each CDR3 protein is one row after TCRdb ran MiXCR on the multiplex PCR reads. The sample has about 520,000 distinct CDR3 sequences, roughly 24% seen once. Input material: blood. This receptor was obtained from a woman aged 30 to 39 with Graves' ophthalmopathy.

In nucleotides, the CDR3 is TGTGCCAGCTCAAGGACAGGGCAGGGTGAAGCTTTCTTT. It encodes CASSRTGQGEAFF. The chain recombines TRBV6-1 with TRBJ1-1, with TRBD1 identical over 8 bases. The junction had 9 bases not matched to a gene; V was cut back by 8 bases and J by 7 bases. In germline, CDR1 is MNHNS, CDR2 SASEGT. The CDR3 loop spans 13 amino acids.